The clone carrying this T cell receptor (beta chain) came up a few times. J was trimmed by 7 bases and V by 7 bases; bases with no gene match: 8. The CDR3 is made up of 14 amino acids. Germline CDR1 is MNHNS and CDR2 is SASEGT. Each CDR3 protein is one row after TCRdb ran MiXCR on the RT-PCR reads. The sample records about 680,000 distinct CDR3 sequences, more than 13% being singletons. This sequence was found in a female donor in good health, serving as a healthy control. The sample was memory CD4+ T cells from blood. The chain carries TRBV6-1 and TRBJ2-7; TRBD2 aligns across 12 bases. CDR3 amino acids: CASNPTSGRGEQYF. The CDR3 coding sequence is TGTGCCAGCAACCCGACTAGCGGGAGAGGGGAGCAGTACTTC.